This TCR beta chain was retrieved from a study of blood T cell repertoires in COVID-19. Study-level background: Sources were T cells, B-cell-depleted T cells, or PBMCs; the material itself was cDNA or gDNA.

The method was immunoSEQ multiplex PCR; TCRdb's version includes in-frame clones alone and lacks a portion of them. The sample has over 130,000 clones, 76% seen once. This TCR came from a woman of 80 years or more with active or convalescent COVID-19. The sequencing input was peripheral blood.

CDR3 amino acids: CASRILGAIYGYTF. CDR3 nucleotides: TGTGCCAGTAGAATTCTAGGAGCGATCTATGGCTACACCTTC. This chain joins TRBV19 and TRBJ1-2; D call uncertain. V was clipped by 6 bases and J by 4 bases, with 15 bases between them. The germline V gene encodes CDR1 LNHDA and CDR2 SQIVND (reference sequence). The CDR3 spans 14 residues.